This TCR beta chain derives from a study of lymphopenia after photon versus proton radiotherapy. Whole-study results and caveats: Photon-treated patients lost naive T cells and TCR diversity; proton-treated stayed stable. Authors raise, but do not show, better survival with proton therapy. Oligoclonal CD8+ Temra expansion after nadir drove photon patients' diversity drop. In patients who died, overall survival fell as post-nadir TCR diversity dropped more.

This table comes from immunoSEQ multiplex PCR, and its TCRdb copy is limited to in-frame clones, with some not included. The sample lists tens of thousands of clones, about nine tenths seen once, with 50% in the top ten. With respect to this clone: Its antigen remains unidentified.

With V trimmed by 1 base and J by 0 bases, 3 bases remained unmatched. This CDR3 is 17 amino acids long. CDR1 MGHRA and CDR2 YSYEKL come from the germline V gene. Here the sequenced sample was peripheral blood, taken from a patient treated with proton-based radiotherapy. The rearrangement links TRBV4-1 to TRBJ2-6; 7 nucleotides align to TRBD2. The source is a woman aged 55-70 years with cholangiocarcinoma. Some clones in this sample may be carry-over from other donors' samples. The CDR3 loop reads CASSQASGNSGANVLTF. The CDR3 DNA is TGCGCCAGCAGCCAAGCAAGCGGGAACTCTGGGGCCAACGTCCTGACTTTC.